This entry lists 17 T cell receptor beta chains sequenced from one sample in a study of CD8 T cells in ankylosing spondylitis. TCRdb reanalysed the 5' RACE reads using MiXCR and keeps one entry per CDR3 protein. The table lists 250,000 to 350,000 distinct CDR3 sequences, around 20% of them singletons. The source material was blood, either unsorted or a sorted T cell fraction (not recorded which). These receptors were collected from a male donor with ankylosing spondylitis or in good health (not recorded which).

This clonotype was counted only a few times. CDR3 nucleotide sequence: TGTGCCAGCAGCCCCTTGGGCACCCCGAACACTGAAGCTTTCTTT. This gives the protein CASSPLGTPNTEAFF. The rearrangement uses TRBV12-3 or TRBV12-4 and TRBJ1-1; D is ambiguous. Trimming removed 6 bases at V and 1 base at J, with 15 bases between. The CDR3 covers 15 residues.

The CDR3 DNA sequence: TGTGCCAGCTCACCACAAGGGACAGGGATACAAGAGACCCAGTACTTC. This encodes CASSPQGTGIQETQYF. This chain connects TRBV18 to TRBJ2-5; TRBD1 matches 9 bases. V dropped 1 base and J dropped 2; count of bases not matched to a gene: 5. CDR1 KGHSH and CDR2 LQKENI come from the germline V gene. The length of the CDR3 is 16 residues. The variable domain in full, with the rest retrieved from reference TRBV18 and TRBJ2-5, is NAGVMQNPRHLVRRRGQEARLRCSPMKGHSHVYWYRQLPEEGLKFMVYLQKENIIDESGMPKERFSAEFPKEGPSILRIQQVVRGDSAAYFCASSPQGTGIQETQYFGPGTRLLVL.

Turning to this clonotype: The junction shows a germline mismatch at one end, possibly a read error. The chain combines TRBV28 with TRBJ2-1, with 8 bases aligning to TRBD1. This CDR3 is 13 amino acids long. Germline CDR1 and CDR2: MDHEN and SYDVKM. The CDR3 loop reads CASRTGAYTEQFF. In nucleotides, the CDR3 is TGTGCCAGCAGGACAGGGGCCTACACTGAGCAGTTCTTC.

For the CDR3, the DNA is TGTGCCAGCAGCCCAGGGGGACTTAATGGCTACACCTTC. Translating gives CASSPGGLNGYTF. The chain couples TRBV6-6 to TRBJ1-2, with TRBD1 matching over 7 bases. V lost 6 bases, J lost 6 bases, and 7 bases stayed unmatched. Germline loops: CDR1 MNHNY, CDR2 SVGAGI (reference sequence). The CDR3 spans 13 residues.

The rearrangement joins TRBV11-2 to TRBJ2-7; 10 bases match TRBD1. The CDR3 totals 14 residues. Trimming removed 5 bases from V and 3 bases from J; junction bases left unmatched: 4. Germline assignment: CDR1 SGHAT and CDR2 FQNNGV. The CDR3 nucleotides are TGTGCCAGCAGCACCGGACAGGGGGGCTACGAGCAGTACGTC. It encodes CASSTGQGGYEQYV.

This chain connects TRBV3-1 to TRBJ2-3; D is perhaps TRBD2 (7 bases). Germline assignment: CDR1 LGHDT and CDR2 YNNKEL (reference sequence). This CDR3 is built from 15 residues. Trimming cost V 8 bases and J 0 bases, with 15 bases left between them. This CDR3 is CASAWAGASTDTQYF. DNA for the CDR3: TGTGCCAGCGCATGGGCGGGGGCTAGCACAGATACGCAGTATTTT.

The V gene is TRBV7-6, the J gene TRBJ2-5, with 9 positions matching TRBD1. J was trimmed by 8 bases and V by 5 bases; bases with no gene match: 15. Germline V gives CDR1 SGHVS, CDR2 FNYEAQ. This CDR3 has 16 residues. The CDR3 region is CASSPLLGQGSGTQYF. CDR3 in DNA: TGTGCCAGCAGCCCCCTATTAGGACAGGGGTCAGGAACCCAGTACTTC.

This clonotype has more than one count but fewer than ten. The chain couples TRBV10-3 to TRBJ2-1; TRBD2 agrees at 7 bases. The CDR3 has 14 residues. The V gene's germline CDR1 is ENHRY and CDR2 SYGVKD. The junction had 2 bases not matched to a gene; V was cut back by 6 bases and J by 0 bases. DNA for the CDR3: TGTGCCATCAGAAGCGGGGACTCCTACAATGAGCAGTTCTTC. Translating it yields CAIRSGDSYNEQFF.

Comments on this clonotype: Mismatch with germline at one junction end may stem from a read error. The chain combines TRBV7-2 with TRBJ2-5, with D perhaps matching TRBD1 or TRBD2 (6 bases each). In germline, CDR1 is SGHTA, CDR2 FQGNSA. The CDR3 contains 16 residues. In DNA form, the CDR3 reads TGTGCCAGCAGCTTAGCTTCGGCCGCGGGACAAGAGACCCGGTACTTC. This encodes CASSLASAAGQETRYF. Looking up the rest from reference TRBV7-2 and TRBJ2-5 gives the full variable domain: GAGVSQSPSNKVTEKGKDVELRCDPISGHTALYWYRQSLGQGLEFLIYFQGNSAPDKSGLPSDRFSAERTGGSVSTLTIQRTQQEDSAVYLCASSLASAAGQETRYFGPGTRLLVL.

This clonotype was counted only a few times. This rearrangement joins TRBV29-1 to TRBJ2-3; 10 bases are shared with TRBD2. The V and J ends lost 5 bases and 5 bases, in that order; junction bases with no gene match: 7. Germline CDR1 and CDR2: SQVTM and ANQGSEA. The CDR3 is 14 amino acids. CDR3 residues: CSVNLAGVLDTQYF. The CDR3 nucleotides are TGCAGCGTTAACCTAGCGGGAGTCCTAGATACGCAGTATTTT.

Many counts were recorded for this clonotype. V and J are TRBV5-1 and TRBJ2-1; D uncertain. CDR1 and CDR2 (germline): SGHRS, YFSETQ. The CDR3 is 13 residues long. Trimming took 5 bases from V and 6 from J, leaving 12 bases between them. This CDR3 is CASRSGGVNEQFF. The CDR3 DNA reads TGCGCCAGCAGATCTGGCGGAGTCAATGAGCAGTTCTTC.

This clonotype has just a few counts. The genes are TRBV2 and TRBJ2-3; D is ambiguous. The CDR3 runs to 11 residues. Trimming pared 6 bases from V and 8 bases from J, leaving 9 bases between. Germline CDR1 is SNHLY and CDR2 is FYNNEI. CDR3 in amino acids: CASRRPATQYF. As DNA, the CDR3 is TGTGCCAGCAGAAGACCGGCTACGCAGTATTTT.

V and J are TRBV29-1 and TRBJ2-3, with 10 nucleotides matching TRBD1. Germline CDR1 reads SQVTM; CDR2 reads ANQGSEA. V was pared by 6 bases and J by 9 bases, with 6 bases of the junction left unmatched. The CDR3 extends over 12 amino acids. This chain's CDR3 is CSVNQGQGTQYF. In DNA, the CDR3 is TGCAGCGTCAACCAGGGACAGGGGACGCAGTATTTT.

This clonotype appeared many times. Here the CDR3 reads CASSFRGLTEAFF. The CDR3 DNA is TGTGCCAGCAGTTTCAGGGGTCTCACTGAAGCTTTCTTT. This sequence joins TRBV28 and TRBJ1-1; D is possibly TRBD1 (6 bases). The CDR3 runs to 13 residues. Between the trimmed V and J ends, which lost 3 bases and 4 bases, there was a span of 9 bases. From germline, CDR1 is MDHEN and CDR2 SYDVKM.

This clonotype was seen a handful of times. The rearrangement uses TRBV5-1 and TRBJ2-1, with 8 bases identical to TRBD2. CDR1 is SGHRS, CDR2 YFSETQ, per germline. Trimming removed 1 base from V and 3 bases from J; junction bases left unmatched: 3. The CDR3 is 15 residues long. CDR3 residues: CASSLTLAVYNEQFF. The CDR3 nucleotides are TGCGCCAGCAGCTTGACACTAGCGGTCTACAATGAGCAGTTCTTC.

In this sample, this clonotype turned up a few times. This chain uses TRBV3-1 with TRBJ1-4, with D possibly TRBD1 on 5 matching bases. The V and J ends lost 3 bases and 8 bases respectively, with 13 bases between them. Per the germline V gene, CDR1 is LGHDT and CDR2 is YNNKEL (reference sequence). The CDR3 is 14 residues long. CDR3 DNA sequence: TGTGCCAGCAGCCAGGCAGGGCCTCGGGAAAAACTGTTTTTT. Residues: CASSQAGPREKLFF. Full variable domain (remainder filled in from reference TRBV3-1 and TRBJ1-4): DTAVSQTPKYLVTQMGNDKSIKCEQNLGHDTMYWYKQDSKKFLKIMFSYNNKELIINETVPNRFSPKSPDKAHLNLHINSLELGDSAVYFCASSQAGPREKLFFGSGTQLSVL.

The chain links TRBV7-3 to TRBJ2-1, with 9 bases matching TRBD2. CDR3 length equals 15 residues. CDR1 is SGHTA, CDR2 FQGTGA, per germline. With 5 bases clipped from V and 4 bases from J, the junction kept 6 bases outside the gene matches. As DNA, the CDR3 is TGTGCCAGCAGCCCCCGGACTAGCGTGTACAATGAGCAGTTCTTC. Encoded protein: CASSPRTSVYNEQFF.